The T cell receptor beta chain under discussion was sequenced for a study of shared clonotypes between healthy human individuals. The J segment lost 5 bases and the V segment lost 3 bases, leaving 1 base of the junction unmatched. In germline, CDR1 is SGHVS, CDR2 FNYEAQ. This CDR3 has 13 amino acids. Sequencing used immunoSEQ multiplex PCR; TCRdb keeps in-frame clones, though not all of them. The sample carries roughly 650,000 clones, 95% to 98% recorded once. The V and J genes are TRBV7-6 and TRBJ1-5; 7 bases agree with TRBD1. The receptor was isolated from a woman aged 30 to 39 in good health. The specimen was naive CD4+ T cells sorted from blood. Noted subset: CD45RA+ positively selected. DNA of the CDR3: TGTGCCAGCAGCTTCGGACAGGATCAGCCCCAGCATTTT. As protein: CASSFGQDQPQHF.